Shown below are 21 T cell receptor beta chains from a single sample sequenced in a study of neurological immune-mediated disorders. Sample time point: technical triplicate 2. TCRdb ran MiXCR on the 5' RACE reads and lists one entry per CDR3 protein. This sample has roughly 57,000 distinct CDR3 sequences, with 24% found just once. Input material: PBMCs. The source of these receptors is a man in his 60s with HTLV-1-associated myelopathy (HAM/TSP).

This clonotype was seen many times. The V and J genes are TRBV10-3 and TRBJ2-3, with D possibly matching TRBD2 (7 bases). Germline V gene sequence: CDR1 ENHRY, CDR2 SYGVKD. CDR3 length: 16 amino acids. Trimming removed 6 bases from V and 2 bases from J, with 18 bases in between. CDR3: CAISVGQGTITDTQYF. The CDR3 nucleotides read TGTGCCATCAGCGTGGGGCAGGGGACTATCACAGATACGCAGTATTTT.

V gene TRBV6-5 combines with J gene TRBJ1-1, with a weak D call TRBD1 (6 bases). The V end lost 0 bases, the J end lost 7 bases, and 9 bases lay between the germline ends. The germline V gene has CDR1 MNHEY and CDR2 SVGAGI. The CDR3 is 13 residues long. In DNA, the CDR3 is TGTGCCAGCAGTTACTCGGGGGGGCATGAAGCTTTCTTT. Its protein is CASSYSGGHEAFF.

The V call is TRBV5-1, the J call TRBJ2-3, with 7 positions matching TRBD2. Germline CDR1 and CDR2: SGHRS and YFSETQ. The CDR3 runs 15 residues. The V segment lost 6 bases and the J segment 2 bases; nucleotides outside the gene matches: 9. In nucleotides, the CDR3 is TGCGCCAGCATAACCGGGACTAAGCTCACAGATACGCAGTATTTT. Protein: CASITGTKLTDTQYF.

In its sample, this clonotype was seen many times. The J gene is TRBJ2-1, the V gene TRBV18; 10 nucleotides agree with TRBD2. The CDR3 runs to 14 residues. J lost 8 bases, V lost 3 bases, and 4 bases had no gene match. CDR1 and CDR2 from the germline V gene are KGHSH and LQKENI. DNA for the CDR3: TGTGCCAGCTCACCGGAGCGGGAGGGGCATGAGCAGTTCTTC. It yields the protein CASSPEREGHEQFF.

This clonotype was counted many times. The V and J genes are TRBV5-1 and TRBJ2-7; 10 bases are a match to TRBD2. In germline, CDR1 is SGHRS, CDR2 YFSETQ. The V and J ends lost 5 bases and 2 bases, in that order; junction bases with no gene match: 4. The CDR3 extends over 14 amino acids. CDR3 bases: TGCGCCAGCAGTTGGACTAGCGGTACCTACGAGCAGTACTTC. Translated, it gives CASSWTSGTYEQYF.

The rearrangement uses TRBV5-1 and TRBJ2-7; TRBD1 is a possible D gene (6 bases). V was trimmed by 1 base and J by 2 bases, leaving 13 bases between them. Germline V lookup: CDR1 SGHRS, CDR2 YFSETQ. The CDR3 sequence is 15 residues long. The CDR3 DNA reads as TGCGCCAGCAGCTTGAACCCCCAGGGGACCTACGAGCAGTACTTC. This sequence encodes CASSLNPQGTYEQYF.

This clonotype was observed at least ten times. The chain is built from TRBV9 and TRBJ2-1; 9 positions match TRBD2. Germline loops: CDR1 SGDLS, CDR2 YYNGEE. Losses at the gene ends were 0 bases for V and 0 bases for J; bases not matched to a gene: 4. This CDR3 has 17 residues. CDR3 sequence (DNA): TGTGCCAGCAGCGTAGGGTTTAGCGGGAGCTCCTACAATGAGCAGTTCTTC. This sequence encodes CASSVGFSGSSYNEQFF.

This clonotype was observed many times. The chain uses TRBV20-1 and TRBJ1-3; 8 bases map to TRBD1. This CDR3 contains 12 residues. Per germline, CDR1 DFQATT and CDR2 SNEGSKA (reference sequence). Trimming cost V 6 bases and J 3 bases; bases outside gene matches: 1. The CDR3 loop is CSAQGGGNTIYF. CDR3 DNA sequence: TGCAGTGCACAGGGGGGTGGAAACACCATATATTTT.

The V gene is TRBV18, the J gene TRBJ2-7, with D possibly TRBD2 on 5 matching bases. CDR1 and CDR2 (germline): KGHSH, LQKENI. The CDR3 extends over 16 amino acids. V was cut by 0 bases and J by 3 bases, with 15 bases left in between. CDR3 protein: CASSPPNPGTNYEQYF. Written as DNA, the CDR3 is TGTGCCAGCTCACCACCGAACCCGGGAACGAACTACGAGCAGTACTTC.

Many counts were recorded for this clonotype. CDR3 loop: CASSSPRTVGGGELFF. The DNA for the CDR3 is TGTGCCAGCAGCTCCCCCCGGACCGTCGGGGGCGGGGAGCTGTTTTTT. This chain connects TRBV7-6 to TRBJ2-2; D is perhaps TRBD2 (6 bases). The V gene's germline CDR1 is SGHVS and CDR2 FNYEAQ. This CDR3 is 16 amino acids long. Trimming removed 4 bases at V and 7 bases at J, with 19 bases between.

In this sample, this clonotype turned up many times. J is TRBJ2-7 and V is TRBV7-2; perhaps TRBD2 as D (5 bases). This CDR3 spans 14 amino acids. The V and J ends lost 3 bases and 3 bases respectively, with 12 bases between them. From germline, CDR1 is SGHTA and CDR2 FQGNSA. CDR3 sequence reads: CASSFGSTSYEQYF. The CDR3, as DNA: TGTGCCAGCAGCTTCGGTTCCACTAGCTACGAGCAGTACTTC.

The chain recombines TRBV5-1 with TRBJ2-6; 11 nucleotides match TRBD1. Trimming at V came to 4 bases and at J to 2 bases, leaving 2 bases not matched to a gene. Germline V gene data show CDR1 as SGHRS and CDR2 as YFSETQ. The CDR3 is 16 amino acids. CDR3 amino acids: CASSTGQGAGANVLTF. DNA of the CDR3: TGCGCCAGCAGCACGGGACAGGGGGCTGGGGCCAACGTCCTGACTTTC.

This chain links TRBV14 with TRBJ2-2, with 10 bases lining up with TRBD2. The trim removed 4 bases at V and 5 bases at J, leaving 7 bases unmatched. CDR3 length equals 16 residues. Germline V CDR1 and CDR2: SGHDN, FVKESK. The CDR3: CASSPLAGESTGELFF. The CDR3, as DNA: TGTGCCAGCAGCCCGCTAGCGGGAGAGAGTACCGGGGAGCTGTTTTTT.

The V gene is TRBV5-1, the J gene TRBJ2-1, with unresolved D. The germline CDR1 and CDR2 sequences are SGHRS and YFSETQ. The ends were cut back, 0 bases at V and 0 bases at J, with 10 bases in the middle. The CDR3 contains 16 residues. The CDR3 sequence is CASSLETLLSYNEQFF. CDR3 coding DNA: TGCGCCAGCAGCTTGGAAACTCTCCTCTCCTACAATGAGCAGTTCTTC.

This clonotype was recorded many times. The rearrangement uses TRBV5-1 and TRBJ2-7; TRBD1 or TRBD2 may be the D gene (5 bases each). Germline V CDR1 and CDR2: SGHRS, YFSETQ. This CDR3 is 14 amino acids long. V was clipped by 5 bases and J by 7 bases, with 19 bases between them. CDR3 amino acids: CASSSGTAKGEQYF. DNA for the CDR3: TGCGCCAGCAGTTCCGGGACGGCCAAAGGGGAGCAGTACTTC.

The V and J genes are TRBV10-1 and TRBJ2-1, with 8 bases that match TRBD2. With V trimmed by 3 bases and J by 0 bases, 4 bases remained unmatched. This CDR3 is built from 16 residues. The germline gives CDR1 WNHNN, CDR2 SYGVQD (reference sequence). The CDR3 sequence: CASSDLAGFSYNEQFF. The CDR3 DNA reads TGCGCCAGCAGTGACCTAGCGGGTTTCTCCTACAATGAGCAGTTCTTC.

This clonotype was counted many times. The J gene is TRBJ2-3, the V gene TRBV9, with 8 bases fitting TRBD2. Trimming cost V 0 bases and J 2 bases; bases outside gene matches: 5. This CDR3 is built from 16 residues. Germline assignment: CDR1 SGDLS and CDR2 YYNGEE. Here the CDR3 reads CASSVEAGGHTDTQYF. CDR3 DNA: TGTGCCAGCAGCGTAGAGGCGGGAGGACACACAGATACGCAGTATTTT.

Many counts were recorded for this clonotype. V usage is TRBV4-1 and J usage is TRBJ1-6; D perhaps matches TRBD1 (6 bases). The CDR3 contains 19 residues. Germline CDR1 and CDR2: MGHRA and YSYEKL. V was clipped by 1 base and J by 9 bases, with 25 bases between them. The CDR3 nucleotides read TGCGCCAGCAGCCAAGTCATCGGCAGGGGCCCACCGGCTGGTTCACCCCTCCACTTT. Protein sequence: CASSQVIGRGPPAGSPLHF.

This clonotype was detected ten times or more. The rearrangement uses TRBV7-2 and TRBJ2-4; perhaps TRBD2 as D (5 bases). Germline CDR1 and CDR2: SGHTA and FQGNSA. V was clipped by 2 bases and J by 3 bases, with 14 bases between them. The CDR3 is made up of 16 amino acids. The DNA of the CDR3 is TGTGCCAGCAGCTTATCAACGGGGAGCGACAAAAACATTCAGTACTTC. Protein product: CASSLSTGSDKNIQYF.

The chain has TRBV12-3 or TRBV12-4 and TRBJ2-7; 8 positions match TRBD1. The CDR3 covers 16 residues. The ends lost 5 bases at V and 6 bases at J; junction bases unmatched: 15. CDR3 nucleotides: TGTGCCAGCAGTCGCACGACAGGGGCCCTATCCATCGAGCAGTACTTC. It encodes CASSRTTGALSIEQYF.

Ten or more counts support this clonotype. The rearrangement joins TRBV2 to TRBJ2-7; D possibly uses TRBD1 or TRBD2 (5 bases each). The CDR3 runs to 12 residues. Trimming shortened V by 10 bases and J by 5 bases, and 15 bases separated the two germline ends. The germline CDR1 and CDR2 sequences are SNHLY and FYNNEI. The DNA of the CDR3 is TGTGCCACCCACCGGGGACCAAACGAGCAGTACTTC. Its protein is CATHRGPNEQYF. The entire variable domain, with the rest obtained from reference TRBV2 and TRBJ2-7, is as follows: EPEVTQTPSHQVTQMGQEVILRCVPISNHLYFYWYRQILGQKVEFLVSFYNNEISEKSEIFDDQFSVERPDGSNFTLKIRSTKLEDSAMYFCATHRGPNEQYFGPGTRLTVT.